This TCR beta chain comes out of a study of T cells after yellow fever vaccination. The CDR3 covers 14 residues. Trimming at V came to 4 bases and at J to 0 bases, leaving 4 bases not matched to a gene. Germline CDR1 is SQVTM and CDR2 is ANQGSEA. TCRdb reanalysed the 5' RACE reads using MiXCR and keeps one entry per CDR3 protein. The sample has about 73,000 distinct CDR3 sequences; about 7.7% are singletons. The sample here was CD8+ T cells sorted from PBMCs, taken on the day of the yellow fever booster vaccination. The rearrangement uses TRBV29-1 and TRBJ2-7; 9 bases match TRBD1. This clonotype was sampled from a man in his thirties or forties who received the YFV17D yellow fever vaccine. This chain's CDR3 is CSVVWDRASYEQYF. The CDR3 DNA follows: TGCAGCGTTGTATGGGACAGGGCCTCCTACGAGCAGTACTTC.